This T cell receptor beta chain was found in a study of T cell repertoires in cytomegalovirus infection. The wider study: CMV epitopes, recently identified HLA-C-restricted and well-studied HLA-B-restricted, were used. Shared public TCR beta signatures pointed to both CMV infection and a matching HLA type.

Overall study findings and caveats: In two of eight donors, the top clonotype was HLA-C-restricted CMV-specific.

This clonotype has a count of ten or more. Its antigen is as yet unknown. TCRdb analysed the reads with MiXCR anew, one entry per CDR3 protein. There are roughly 500,000 distinct CDR3 sequences in the sample; about 33% occur only once, and about a sixth lies in the top ten. Germline CDR1 is MNHNS and CDR2 is SASEGT. The junction had 9 bases not matched to a gene; V was cut back by 5 bases and J by 3 bases. The CDR3 is made up of 16 amino acids. The sequencing used cultured PBMCs, collected from culture after CMV antigen stimulation. The V call is TRBV6-1, the J call TRBJ1-3, with TRBD1 identical over 8 bases. The TCR comes from a human donor in good health (CMV status not recorded). Some clones in this sample may be carry-over from other donors' samples. The CDR3 reads CASSPAPQGGGNTIYF. The CDR3 coding sequence is TGTGCCAGCAGTCCTGCCCCACAGGGGGGTGGAAACACCATATATTTT.